This T cell receptor (beta chain) appears in the sequencing data of a study of beta chain features in type 1 diabetes. General study results and limits: VDJ junctions in type 1 diabetes patients carried more deletions and fewer insertions. Shorter templates might be favored by PCR, and equally so in patients and in controls. Whether TCRB rearrangement is influenced by HLA type went unresolved here. When Type 1 diabetes patients were examined, their TCRB CDR3s proved moderately but significantly shorter in all four CD4+ subsets.

Details on this clone: Its antigen is unknown.

What was sequenced were expressed TCRB transcripts, since all of the isolated RNA had been reverse transcribed. Some clones are missing from TCRdb's copy, which holds only in-frame ones; the method was immunoSEQ multiplex PCR. The table lists about 620,000 clones, about 16% of them singletons. Germline assignment: CDR1 SGHAT and CDR2 FQNNGV. V gave up 5 bases and J gave up 6 bases; unmatched junction bases: 1. The CDR3 contains 13 residues. V and J are TRBV11-2 and TRBJ1-6, with 7 bases identical to TRBD1. Sequences were obtained from naive CD4+ T cells from blood. The TCR originated in a man aged 18 to 29 in good health. DNA of the CDR3: TGTGCCAGCAGCCCAGGGGGTAATTCACCCCTCCACTTT. Protein sequence: CASSPGGNSPLHF.